The entry below gives a single T cell receptor (beta chain) sequence along with its context. What it binds is not known. Documented time point: week 11, during vaccination. Vaccine doses each comprised 300 ug of mutant IDH1 20-mer peptide, with topical imiquimod. The assay was immunoSEQ multiplex PCR, and TCRdb's table has in-frame clones only and misses some. In the table there are about 32,000 clones, just under 80% of which are singletons. Per the germline V gene, CDR1 is MGHRA and CDR2 is YSYEKL. Trimming pared 1 base from V and 0 bases from J, leaving 12 bases between. The CDR3 is 16 residues long. The sample comes from a study of a mutant IDH1 vaccine in newly diagnosed glioma. Study-wide background: A roughly 60% male, 37.5% female split and a mean age of approximately 40 years characterized treated patients.

The sequences come from PBMCs, collected from a glioma patient whose treatment included an IDH1 peptide vaccine. The chain uses TRBV4-1 and TRBJ1-1, with D uncertain. The TCR comes from a man younger than 40 with glioma. For the CDR3, the DNA is TGCGCCAGCAGCCAAGTAGGACGGACCATGAACACTGAAGCTTTCTTT. It encodes CASSQVGRTMNTEAFF.